Sequencing of this TCR beta chain was carried out in a study of T-cell memory formation after mild COVID-19 (dated by TCRdb to the early 2020s). For the study in its entirety: TCR sequence clusters from the two donors were found to be largely donor specific. Longitudinal TCRalpha and TCRbeta repertoire sequencing tracked T-cell clones expanding and contracting after mild COVID-19 in two donors. Two young, previously healthy adult volunteers made up the cohort, one male and one female. Broad study findings and their caveats: Contracting CD4+ clones appeared mostly in the CM and EM memory subsets, whereas CD8+ clones were enriched in EMRA. The study included only a couple of mild cases, and larger cohorts that include severe cases with pre-infection samples were judged to be necessary. SARS-CoV-2 specificity was not confirmed for the second-wave clones peaking on day 37. Balanced CD4/CD8 phenotypes were observed for clones contracting from day 15 to 85, whereas a bias towards CD4+ was observed for a second wave of clones expanding from day 15 to 37. The detection of some responding clones in pre-infection memory suggests that pre-existing cross-reactive memory T cells joined the SARS-CoV-2 response.

PBMCs were isolated by Ficoll-Paque density gradient centrifugation. Relative to germline, V is 1 base shorter and J is 5 bases shorter, with 11 bases between their ends. Looking up the germline V gene (reference sequence) yields CDR1 SEHNR and CDR2 FQNEAQ. The CDR3 covers 14 residues, taking in both the cysteine and the phenylalanine. The entry retains the CDR3 DNA only, 42 bases that are in frame from base 1. Sequencing took place on an Illumina NovaSeq 6000. TCRalpha and TCRbeta cDNA libraries were built by 5'RACE with constant-segment primers, adding sample barcodes and unique molecular identifiers. RNA was extracted from every sample with Trizol reagent. Amplification of the libraries took two PCR steps, and the second step added a second sample barcode plus Illumina TruSeq adapters. Sequencing of libraries was performed on an Illumina NovaSeq with 2 x 150 bp paired-end reads. In the source study's methods: Demultiplexing of reads and collapsing into UMI-guided consensus sequences were performed with migec v1.2.7. Using mixcr v2.1.11, UMI consensuses were aligned to TRA and TRB V and J templates and then assembled into clonotypes. Expanded or contracted clonotypes were those called significant by both edgeR and NoisET, with noise models trained on biological replicates. edgeR calls used a false discovery rate-adjusted p below 0.01 and a log2 fold-change threshold of 1. As an exploratory analysis of dynamics, PCA with hierarchical clustering was applied to max-normalized trajectories of the 1000 most abundant clonotypes. Separately sequenced CD4+ and CD8+ repertoires were used to assign a CD4 or CD8 phenotype to each responding clone. The raw public reads went through TCRdb reprocessing: fastp at Q25, MiXCR clone calling, in-frame beta chains kept. Merged by CDR3 protein, the rows form single entries marked with the most common genes and DNA. TCRdb, not the authors, supplied the V and J calls. This sample holds roughly 560,000 distinct CDR3 sequences; roughly 21% were observed only once. Roughly an eighth of the sample lies in the top ten.

About this clonotype: There is no known antigen for this receptor. No per-base quality is available; no much larger clone lies one base away.

This receptor was identified in an adult woman who had mild COVID-19 (a few samples of this study predate the infection). The sample titles of this study are shuffled in the database, so cell type and time point are left out; the donor was told from shared clones. The chain is encoded by TRBV7-9 joined to TRBJ1-1; TRBD1 could be the D gene, as 5 bases match. Sequencing was performed on PBMCs or a T cell subset sorted from them (not recorded which). The DNA reads as follows: TGTGCCAGCAGCTTAGAATCTACAGGTACTGAAGCTTTCTTT. It specifies CASSLESTGTEAFF. With the portions outside the CDR3 filled from the reference TRBV7-9 and TRBJ1-1 genes, the complete variable region becomes DTGVSQNPRHKITKRGQNVTFRCDPISEHNRLYWYRQTLGQGPEFLTYFQNEAQLEKSRLLSDRFSAERPKGSFSTLEIQRTEQGDSAMYLCASSLESTGTEAFFGQGTRLTVV.